This T cell receptor beta chain was sequenced during a study of chemoradiotherapy in HPV16-positive cancers. Study-wide findings and caveats: Non-HPV-specific T cells did not expand in tumors during treatment, whereas candidate HPV-specific clones and E7-related motifs did. In HPV16-positive patients, HPV-responsive T-cell expansion tracked better recurrence-free survival.

V was cut by 6 bases and J by 2 bases, with 7 bases left in between. Germline CDR1 is KGHSH and CDR2 is LQKENI. The CDR3 sequence is 12 residues long. Comments on this clone: Its matching antigen is unknown.

Using immunoSEQ multiplex PCR, the repertoire was profiled, and TCRdb retains in-frame clones only, with some absent. The sample lists approximately 9,700 clones, approximately 80% seen once, with about 13% in the top ten. This TCR was recovered from a human donor with HPV-associated anogenital cancer. The rearrangement joins TRBV18 to TRBJ1-1; no firm D call. Source: tumor tissue, taken from a patient who underwent chemoradiotherapy. The DNA of the CDR3 is TGTGCCAGCTCCCCAGCAAACACTGAAGCTTTCTTT. This encodes CASSPANTEAFF.